This TCR beta chain was identified in a study of OX40 agonist ivuxolimab in advanced cancers. The V and J ends lost 3 bases and 13 bases respectively, with 18 bases between them. CDR1 MGHRA and CDR2 YSYEKL come from the germline V gene. The CDR3 spans 14 residues. About this clone itself: Its antigen is currently unknown.

Study-level findings and limits: The average count of expanded clones was higher among CD8+ T cells than among CD4+.

Method: immunoSEQ multiplex PCR; TCRdb's copy keeps in-frame clones and lacks some. The profile covers tens of thousands of clones, with around 83% appearing a single time and 4% to 5% taken by the ten largest. This specimen consisted of CD4+ or CD8+ T cells sorted from blood, obtained in a trial of the OX40 agonist ivuxolimab. V is TRBV4-1 and J is TRBJ2-2, with no clear D. The receptor was isolated from an adult with an advanced solid tumor such as melanoma, head and neck, liver or kidney cancer. This CDR3 is CASSHEGRRVGLFF. The DNA of the CDR3 is TGCGCCAGCAGCCATGAAGGACGCCGGGTCGGGCTGTTTTTT.